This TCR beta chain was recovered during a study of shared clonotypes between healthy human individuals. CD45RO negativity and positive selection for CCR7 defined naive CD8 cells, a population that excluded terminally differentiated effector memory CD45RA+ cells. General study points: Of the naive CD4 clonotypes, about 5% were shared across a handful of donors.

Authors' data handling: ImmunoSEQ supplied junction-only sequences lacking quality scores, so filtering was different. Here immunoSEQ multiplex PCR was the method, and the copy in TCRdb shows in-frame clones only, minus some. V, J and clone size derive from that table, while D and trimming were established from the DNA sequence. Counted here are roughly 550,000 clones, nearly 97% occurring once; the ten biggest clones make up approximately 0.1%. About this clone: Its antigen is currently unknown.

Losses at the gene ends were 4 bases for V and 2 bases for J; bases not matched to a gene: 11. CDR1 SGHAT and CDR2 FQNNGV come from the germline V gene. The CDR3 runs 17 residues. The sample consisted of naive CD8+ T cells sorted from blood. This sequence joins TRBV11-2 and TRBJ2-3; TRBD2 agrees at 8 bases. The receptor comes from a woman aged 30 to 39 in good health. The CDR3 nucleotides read TGTGCCAGCAGCTCCTGGCCTGAGCGGGAGATCACAGATACGCAGTATTTT. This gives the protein CASSSWPEREITDTQYF.